This TCR beta chain was found in a study of brain T cells in children with intractable seizures. The study, taken as a whole, reports: Pre- and post-surgery blood differed in depth, so pre-surgery absences may be undersampling.

CDR1 is MDHEN, CDR2 SYDVKM, per germline. The CDR3 totals 13 residues. V was pared by 7 bases and J by 7 bases, with 13 bases between. As to time point: blood from clinic visit 5 months post-surgery; TSC patient then seizure free. Patients received at least one anti-epileptic drug before surgery. Clones were sequenced by immunoSEQ multiplex PCR, and TCRdb holds only the in-frame ones, with some missing. The data hold approximately 330,000 clones, with about 94% observed a single time. Comment on this clone: Its antigen remains unidentified.

The chain joins TRBV28 to TRBJ1-4, with unresolved D. This TCR was recovered from a boy under three years old with tuberous sclerosis and intractable seizures. The material was peripheral blood, obtained roughly 5 months after surgery. This CDR3 is CASTPAVGEKLFF. In DNA, the CDR3 is TGTGCCAGCACCCCGGCGGTAGGTGAAAAACTGTTTTTT.